The T cell receptor beta chain under discussion was sequenced for a study of cytomegalovirus exposure and HLA in healthy donors. In the study overall: HLA-typed donors were the source of some 85 million unique TCRs, which an early data release held. Points from the study as a whole: The HLA-A and HLA-B alleles of most subjects were reportedly predicted accurately from TCR beta sequences. As immune exposure information, only CMV serostatus was available.

PCR employed 60 Vbeta and 13 Jbeta primers. Measured with immunoSEQ multiplex PCR; TCRdb has only the in-frame clones, and not every one. The table gives some 75,000 clones; the top ten clones make up roughly 0.8% of it. V lost 5 bases and J lost 2; bases outside the gene matches: 9. CDR1 SGHVS and CDR2 FQNEAQ come from the germline V gene. CDR3 length equals 15 residues. In the case of this clone: Its antigen is unidentified.

The genes are TRBV7-8 and TRBJ2-7; 7 bases agree with TRBD1. The receptor was isolated from a boy aged 10-17 years in good health and CMV-seronegative. What was sequenced was PBMCs. The DNA for the CDR3 is TGTGCCAGCAGCCCGCGACAGGGAGTAGCCTACGAGCAGTACTTC. Its translation is CASSPRQGVAYEQYF.